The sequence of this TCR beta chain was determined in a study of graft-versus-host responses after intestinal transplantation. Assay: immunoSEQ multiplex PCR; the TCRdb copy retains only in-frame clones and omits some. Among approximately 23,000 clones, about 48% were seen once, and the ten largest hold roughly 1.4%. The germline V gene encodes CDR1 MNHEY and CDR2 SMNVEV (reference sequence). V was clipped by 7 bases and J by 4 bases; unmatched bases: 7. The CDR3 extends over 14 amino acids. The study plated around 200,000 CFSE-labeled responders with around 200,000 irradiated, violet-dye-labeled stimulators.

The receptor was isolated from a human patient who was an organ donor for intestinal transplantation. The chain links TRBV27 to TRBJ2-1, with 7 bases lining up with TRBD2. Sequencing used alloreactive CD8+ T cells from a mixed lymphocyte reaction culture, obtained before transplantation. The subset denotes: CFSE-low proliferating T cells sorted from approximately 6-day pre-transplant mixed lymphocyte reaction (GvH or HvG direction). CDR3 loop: CASKWVAGYNEQFF. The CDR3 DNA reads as TGTGCCAGCAAGTGGGTAGCGGGTTACAATGAGCAGTTCTTC.